Presented here are 2 T cell receptor beta chains from one specimen sequenced in a study of cytomegalovirus exposure and HLA in healthy donors. 60 Vbeta and 13 Jbeta primers were used in PCR. Only in-frame clones appear in the TCRdb table, and some are missing; sequencing was by immunoSEQ multiplex PCR. This sample has 74,000 or so clones; roughly 76% occur once, and the top ten carry approximately 7.2%. The material sequenced was PBMCs. These receptor sequences come from a woman between 40 and 50 years old in good health and CMV-seronegative.

CDR3 coding DNA: TGTGCCAGCAGTTTGTTACAGAATCAGCCCCAGCATTTT. As protein: CASSLLQNQPQHF. The gene calls are TRBV28 and TRBJ1-5; D unclear. Germline V lookup: CDR1 MDHEN, CDR2 SYDVKM. The V end lost 3 bases, the J end lost 4 bases, and 7 bases lay between the germline ends. The CDR3 has 13 amino acids.

The table lists this clone with a few counts. The J gene is TRBJ1-1, the V gene TRBV10-2; a weak D match, TRBD1 (6 bases). Trimming left V 3 bases short and J 5 bases short, with 16 bases between. Germline loops: CDR1 WSHSY, CDR2 SAAADI. This CDR3 has 15 amino acids. The CDR3 region is CASSDVQGVKTEAFF. CDR3 DNA: TGCGCCAGCAGTGATGTACAGGGCGTAAAGACTGAAGCTTTCTTT.